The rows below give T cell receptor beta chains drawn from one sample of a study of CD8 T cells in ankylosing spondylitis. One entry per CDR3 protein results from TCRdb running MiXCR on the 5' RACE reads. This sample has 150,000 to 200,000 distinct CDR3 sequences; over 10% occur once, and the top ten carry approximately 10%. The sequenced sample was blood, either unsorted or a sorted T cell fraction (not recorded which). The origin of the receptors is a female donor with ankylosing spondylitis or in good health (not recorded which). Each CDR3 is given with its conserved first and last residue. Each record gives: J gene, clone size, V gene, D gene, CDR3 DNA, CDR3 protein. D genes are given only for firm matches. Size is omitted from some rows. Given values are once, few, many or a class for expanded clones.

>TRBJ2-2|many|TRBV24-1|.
TGTGCCACCAGTGATTTGCTCCCGGGACACACCGGGGAGCTGTTTTTT
CATSDLLPGHTGELFF
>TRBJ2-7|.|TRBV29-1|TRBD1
TGCAGCGTTGAAGAGGACAGGGGGGAGCAGTACTTC
CSVEEDRGEQYF
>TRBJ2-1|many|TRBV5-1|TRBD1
TGCGCCAGCAGCGCACCGGGACAGGCTTGGCATGAGCAGTTCTTC
CASSAPGQAWHEQFF
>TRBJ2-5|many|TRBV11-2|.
TGTGCCAGCAGCTTAGGTGCGGAGTTCCAAGAGACCCAGTACTTC
CASSLGAEFQETQYF
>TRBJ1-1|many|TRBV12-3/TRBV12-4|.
TGTGCCAGCAGTTGGGGCGTACAAATGAACACTGAAGCTTTCTTT
CASSWGVQMNTEAFF
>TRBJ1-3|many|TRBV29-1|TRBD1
TGCAGCGTGAGGGCAGGGGGCATGGTTGGAAACACCATATATTTT
CSVRAGGMVGNTIYF
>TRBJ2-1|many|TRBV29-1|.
TGCAGCGGCCGAACTTCTCTCAATGAGCAGTTCTTC
CSGRTSLNEQFF
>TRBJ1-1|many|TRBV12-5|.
TGTGCTAGTGGTTTGGTACCCGGGGGTAACACTGAAGCTTTCTTT
CASGLVPGGNTEAFF
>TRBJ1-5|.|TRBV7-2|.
TGTGCCAGCAGCCCTAGGGGGTCCCGGGGGAATCAGCCCCAGCATTTT
CASSPRGSRGNQPQHF
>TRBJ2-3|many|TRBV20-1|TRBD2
TGCAGTGCTAGGTCCGGGACTAGTTTCCCAGATACGCAGTATTTT
CSARSGTSFPDTQYF
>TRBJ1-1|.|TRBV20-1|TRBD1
TGCAGTGCAATCCCCGGGACAGGGGGTAATACTGAAGCTTTCTTT
CSAIPGTGGNTEAFF
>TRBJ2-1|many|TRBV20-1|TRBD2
TGCAGTGCTAGTGTACAGACTAGCGGGAGTATAGGCTCCTACAATGAGCAGTTCTTC
CSASVQTSGSIGSYNEQFF
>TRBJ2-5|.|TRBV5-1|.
TGCGCCAGCAGCCTCGGGCCTTTCGTGGAGACCCAGTACTTC
CASSLGPFVETQYF
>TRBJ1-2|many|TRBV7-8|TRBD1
TGTGCCAGCAGCTTAGCGAGCGAGACAGGGGGTGGCTACACCTTC
CASSLASETGGGYTF
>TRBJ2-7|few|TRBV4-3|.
TGCGCCAGCAGCCAAGTGGCGGGATCGGCCTCCTACGAGCAGTACTTC
CASSQVAGSASYEQYF
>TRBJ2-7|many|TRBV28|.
TGTGCCAGCAGTTCCACAGGGTCCGAGCAGTACTTC
CASSSTGSEQYF
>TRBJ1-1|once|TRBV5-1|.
TGCGCCAGCAGCTCCCTGGAGGGCACTGAAGCTTTCTTT
CASSSLEGTEAFF
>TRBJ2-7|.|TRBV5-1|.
TGCGCCAGCAGCTTGATGGGCGGCGAGCAGTACTTC
CASSLMGGEQYF
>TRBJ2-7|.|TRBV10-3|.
TGTGCCATCAGTGACGGGCCCTACGAGCAGTACTTC
CAISDGPYEQYF
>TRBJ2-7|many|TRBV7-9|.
TGTGCCAGCAGCTCTCGGTTCTCCTACGAGCAGTACTTC
CASSSRFSYEQYF
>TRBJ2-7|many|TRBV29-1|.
TGCAGCCCAGGGGTCGAGCAGTACTTC
CSPGVEQYF
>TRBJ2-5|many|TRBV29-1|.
TGCAGCGTTGAAGGGAGAGGAGAAGAGACCCAGTACTTC
CSVEGRGEETQYF
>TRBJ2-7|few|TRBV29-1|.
TGCAGCGTTGAAAGCGGAGCCTACGAGCAGTACTTC
CSVESGAYEQYF
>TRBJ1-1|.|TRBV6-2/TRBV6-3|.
TGTGCCAGCAGTTACTCGACTGGACGTGAAGCTTTCTTT
CASSYSTGREAFF
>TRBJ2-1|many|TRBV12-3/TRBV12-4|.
TGTGCCAGCAGCCCAACTGGCGGAAACTACAATGAGCAGTTCTTC
CASSPTGGNYNEQFF
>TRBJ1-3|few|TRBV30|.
TGTGCCTGGGGCCGCGGCCACGGAAACACCATATATTTT
CAWGRGHGNTIYF
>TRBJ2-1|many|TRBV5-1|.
TGCGCCAGCAGTCGGACCCCAGGGATCACCTACAATGAGCAGTTCTTC
CASSRTPGITYNEQFF
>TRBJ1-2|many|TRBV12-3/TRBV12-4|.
TGTGCCAGCAGTCAGACCGGACAGCTGCTGGGCTACACCTTC
CASSQTGQLLGYTF
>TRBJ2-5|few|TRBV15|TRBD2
TGTGCCACCAGCAGGAGACTAGCGGGAGGCCAAGAGACCCAGTACTTC
CATSRRLAGGQETQYF
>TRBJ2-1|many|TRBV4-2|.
TGTGCCAGCAGCCAAGAGGCCCTGGGAAAGTTCAGTGAGCAGTTCTTC
CASSQEALGKFSEQFF
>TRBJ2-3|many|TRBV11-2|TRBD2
TGTGCCAGCAGCTTAGATGGGTCTAGCGGGAGTACAGATACGCAGTATTTT
CASSLDGSSGSTDTQYF
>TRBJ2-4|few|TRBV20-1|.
TGCAGTGCCCCCCTCGCGGGCCAAAACATTCAGTACTTC
CSAPLAGQNIQYF
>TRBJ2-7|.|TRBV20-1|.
TGCAGTGTTCAGGGTTTCGACGAGCAGTACTTC
CSVQGFDEQYF
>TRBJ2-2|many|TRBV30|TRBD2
TGTGCCTGGGGAAGCGGGAGTGCGCACACCGGGGAGCTGTTTTTT
CAWGSGSAHTGELFF
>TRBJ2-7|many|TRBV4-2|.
TGTGCCAGCAGCCAAGACGTTGGCTACGAGCAGTACTTC
CASSQDVGYEQYF
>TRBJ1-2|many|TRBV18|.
TGTGCCAGCTCAGAACGCCAGGCGGTTGACTATGGCTACACCTTC
CASSERQAVDYGYTF